Shown below are 24 T cell receptor beta chains from a single sample sequenced in a study of human T cells and chemical hapten exposure. Regarding time point: pre-sensitization, week 0. The treatment denotes: therapeutic diphenylcyclopropenone sensitization with weekly scalp DPC. TCRdb processed the RACE reads anew with MiXCR; each CDR3 protein has one entry. This repertoire shows 280,000 or so distinct CDR3 sequences, roughly 7.7% found once; its top ten account for about 1.1%. Material: whole blood, obtained in connection with sensitization to the hapten diphenylcyclopropenone (DPC). The receptors shown here come from a man aged 18 to 30 with alopecia areata. Some clones in this sample may be carry-over from other donors' samples.

V gene TRBV3-1 combines with J gene TRBJ2-1; tentatively, D is TRBD1 or TRBD2 (5 bases each). In germline, CDR1 is LGHDT, CDR2 YNNKEL (reference sequence). V was shortened by 5 bases and J by 6 bases, with 14 bases between the two germline ends. This CDR3 contains 14 residues. The DNA for the CDR3 is TGTGCCAGCAGCGAGGGGCTAGCCGGCAATGAGCAGTTCTTC. Its protein product is CASSEGLAGNEQFF.

This clonotype came up a few times. This chain uses TRBV6-5 with TRBJ1-4; no clear D gene. Germline CDR1 is MNHEY and CDR2 is SVGAGI. CDR3 size: 16 residues. V shed 0 bases and J shed 8 bases, with 16 bases lying between them. CDR3 sequence (DNA): TGTGCCAGCAGTTACTCGATGGCGGGAGGAGAAGAAAAACTGTTTTTT. Amino acid sequence: CASSYSMAGGEEKLFF.

This rearrangement joins TRBV14 to TRBJ2-5; weak D call: TRBD2 (5 bases). CDR1 SGHDN and CDR2 FVKESK come from the germline V gene. V lost 6 bases, J lost 5 bases, and 13 bases lay in between. The length of the CDR3 is 13 residues. In DNA, the CDR3 is TGTGCCAGCAGGAACGGCCCGGGGGAGACCCAGTACTTC. Translation gives CASRNGPGETQYF.

The chain employs TRBV7-2 and TRBJ2-5; no clear D gene. The CDR3 runs to 14 residues. Trimming stripped 2 bases from V and 3 bases from J, with 10 bases between. CDR1 is SGHTA, CDR2 FQGNSA, per germline. Here the CDR3 DNA reads TGTGCCAGCAGCTTAATTCGTCCCGAAGAGACCCAGTACTTC. This sequence encodes CASSLIRPEETQYF.

This clonotype was picked up many times. The rearrangement links TRBV6-5 to TRBJ1-4; the D is unclear. Germline V gives CDR1 MNHEY, CDR2 SVGAGI. The CDR3 runs to 15 residues. V was cut by 0 bases and J by 8 bases, with 13 bases left in between. CDR3 bases: TGTGCCAGCAGTTACTCGATAGGGTCTGGGGAAAAACTGTTTTTT. Its protein product is CASSYSIGSGEKLFF.

This rearrangement joins TRBV6-5 to TRBJ1-2; 7 bases are a match to TRBD1. From germline, CDR1 is MNHEY and CDR2 SVGAGI. The CDR3 consists of 13 residues. Germline trimming cut 1 base from V and 10 bases from J; bases unmatched to any gene: 6. The DNA for the CDR3 is TGTGCCAGCAGTTACTTCAGACAGGGTGACTACACCTTC. Its protein product is CASSYFRQGDYTF.

This clonotype came up many times. The chain employs TRBV28 and TRBJ2-4; possible D gene TRBD1, 5 bases. The CDR3 covers 17 residues. Looked up from germline, CDR1 is MDHEN and CDR2 is SYDVKM. V was shortened by 2 bases and J by 4 bases, with 18 bases between the two germline ends. In DNA form, the CDR3 reads TGTGCCAGCAGTTTAATGTTTCCGGAGACAGCAAAAAACATTCAGTACTTC. It is translated as CASSLMFPETAKNIQYF.

The chain uses TRBV28 and TRBJ1-6; possibly TRBD1 for D (6 bases). This CDR3 spans 15 amino acids. CDR1 and CDR2 (germline): MDHEN, SYDVKM. Trimming took off 3 bases at V and 8 bases at J, with 14 bases between the two ends. The CDR3 DNA is TGTGCCAGCAGTTTTCTTAGGACAGAGGATTCACCCCTCCACTTT. Protein: CASSFLRTEDSPLHF.

The chain uses TRBV6-2 or TRBV6-3 and TRBJ2-7, with D uncertain. The germline V gene encodes CDR1 MNHEY and CDR2 SVGEGT. This CDR3 comprises 12 residues. V shed 0 bases and J shed 2 bases, with 2 bases lying between them. The chain's CDR3 is CASSYSAYEQYV. The CDR3, as DNA: TGTGCCAGCAGTTACTCGGCCTACGAGCAGTACGTC.

There are many counts of this clonotype. The rearrangement joins TRBV20-1 to TRBJ2-1, with D perhaps TRBD2 (6 bases). This CDR3 is 13 amino acids long. CDR1 is DFQATT and CDR2 is SNEGSKA in the germline V gene (reference sequence). Trimming cost V 6 bases and J 10 bases, with 19 bases left between them. CDR3 sequence reads: CSAPGWGVREQFF. CDR3 nucleotide sequence: TGCAGTGCCCCGGGCTGGGGGGTCCGGGAGCAGTTCTTC.

The chain links TRBV7-2 to TRBJ2-3; 8 bases match TRBD1. J lost 4 bases, V lost 5 bases, and 8 bases had no gene match. CDR3 length: 15 amino acids. Germline CDR1 and CDR2: SGHTA and FQGNSA. In DNA, the CDR3 is TGTGCCAGCAGCCCCCCCGGACAGGGCGCAGATACGCAGTATTTT. As protein: CASSPPGQGADTQYF.

The gene calls are TRBV4-3 and TRBJ2-1; 9 bases line up with TRBD1. The V and J ends lost 0 bases and 6 bases, in that order; junction bases with no gene match: 6. This CDR3 spans 16 amino acids. Germline V gives CDR1 LGHNA, CDR2 YSLEER. CDR3 in amino acids: CASSQDVGQGSNEQFF. In nucleotides, the CDR3 is TGCGCCAGCAGCCAAGATGTGGGACAGGGAAGCAATGAGCAGTTCTTC.

There are a few counts of this clonotype. The chain recombines TRBV11-1 with TRBJ2-3, with a tentative D call TRBD1 (6 bases). Germline CDR1 SGHAT, CDR2 FQDESV (reference sequence). The CDR3 sequence is 15 residues long. Trimming took off 3 bases at V and 3 bases at J, with 13 bases between the two ends. The CDR3 nucleotides read TGTGCCAGCAGCTTTAGAAGGGGACAAACAGATACGCAGTATTTT. It is translated as CASSFRRGQTDTQYF.

The chain uses TRBV11-2 and TRBJ2-1, with 8 bases matching TRBD2. The CDR3 runs 16 residues. CDR1 and CDR2 from the germline V gene are SGHAT and FQNNGV. V was pared by 5 bases and J by 6 bases, with 12 bases of the junction left unmatched. The CDR3 DNA follows: TGTGCCAGCAGCCTGATCCGGGGGGGCCGGGTCAATGAGCAGTTCTTC. Translation gives CASSLIRGGRVNEQFF.

The chain is built from TRBV29-1 and TRBJ1-3; D unclear. This CDR3 region has 11 residues. V gave up 1 base and J gave up 4 bases, with 2 bases separating them. Germline values: CDR1 SQVTM, CDR2 ANQGSEA. The chain's CDR3 is CSVEGGNTIYF. DNA of the CDR3: TGCAGCGTTGAAGGAGGAAACACCATATATTTT.

This clonotype occurred a few times. This chain joins TRBV20-1 and TRBJ2-1; maybe TRBD1 (5 bases). V was trimmed by 8 bases and J by 7 bases, leaving 18 bases between them. CDR3 length: 13 residues. CDR1 and CDR2 from the germline V gene are DFQATT and SNEGSKA (reference sequence). CDR3 amino acids: CSTWGAEPNEQFF. In DNA, the CDR3 is TGCAGTACTTGGGGCGCTGAACCAAATGAGCAGTTCTTC.

The chain carries TRBV6-4 and TRBJ2-6; a possible D gene is TRBD2 (6 bases). In germline, CDR1 is MRHNA, CDR2 SNTAGT. This CDR3 region has 16 residues. V was cut by 9 bases and J by 1 base, with 16 bases left in between. The CDR3 nucleotides are TGTGCCAGTACAAGCGAGGGAGGATCTGGGGCCAACGTCCTGACTTTC. Translation: CASTSEGGSGANVLTF.

This clonotype was recorded a few times. The chain links TRBV20-1 to TRBJ1-6; D is uncertain. Looked up from germline, CDR1 is DFQATT and CDR2 is SNEGSKA (reference sequence). Trimming removed 0 bases at V and 7 bases at J, with 4 bases between. There are 12 residues in the CDR3. The CDR3 DNA reads TGCAGTGCTAGAGATCAAAATTCACCCCTCCACTTT. This translates into CSARDQNSPLHF.

J is TRBJ2-7 and V is TRBV12-3 or TRBV12-4; 7 bases match TRBD1. This CDR3 has 14 residues. V was pared by 5 bases and J by 4 bases, with 8 bases of the junction left unmatched. The CDR3 here is CASSPGTEKYEQYF. For the CDR3, the DNA is TGTGCCAGCAGTCCGGGGACAGAAAAATACGAGCAGTACTTC.

This clonotype was observed a handful of times. V and J are TRBV28 and TRBJ2-7, with D uncertain. Trimming took off 5 bases at V and 5 bases at J, with 13 bases between the two ends. The CDR3 extends over 13 amino acids. Looked up from germline, CDR1 is MDHEN and CDR2 is SYDVKM. The DNA of the CDR3 is TGTGCCAGCAGTAACCGCCCCCGAGACGAGCAGTACTTC. This gives the protein CASSNRPRDEQYF.

This clonotype occurred a few times. The chain employs TRBV6-2 or TRBV6-3 and TRBJ1-1; D possibly corresponds to TRBD1 (5 bases). There are 16 residues in the CDR3. V was clipped by 5 bases and J by 5 bases, with 21 bases between them. Germline lookup yields CDR1 MNHEY and CDR2 SVGEGT. CDR3 DNA: TGTGCCAGCAGTCCCTCCCAATGGCGGGGGAGTACTGAAGCTTTCTTT. Translation gives CASSPSQWRGSTEAFF.

This clonotype was found a few times. The V and J genes are TRBV11-2 and TRBJ1-3, with D perhaps matching TRBD1 (5 bases). Germline CDR1 is SGHAT and CDR2 is FQNNGV. V was shortened by 5 bases and J by 0 bases, with 17 bases between the two germline ends. This CDR3 comprises 17 residues. For the CDR3, the DNA is TGTGCCAGCAGCCCCATTAGGGGACTCGGCTCTGGAAACACCATATATTTT. This gives the protein CASSPIRGLGSGNTIYF.

In this sample, this clonotype turned up a few times. This chain uses TRBV29-1 with TRBJ1-3; D ambiguous. Trimming left V 5 bases short and J 0 bases short, with 8 bases between. The CDR3 extends over 13 amino acids. Germline CDR1 is SQVTM and CDR2 is ANQGSEA. CDR3 in amino acids: CSVWTGSGNTIYF. The CDR3 nucleotides are TGCAGCGTTTGGACCGGCTCTGGAAACACCATATATTTT.

This chain links TRBV5-1 with TRBJ2-5; 7 nucleotides agree with TRBD2. V gave up 4 bases and J gave up 5 bases; unmatched junction bases: 8. The germline V gene encodes CDR1 SGHRS and CDR2 YFSETQ. CDR3 length equals 14 residues. CDR3 nucleotide sequence: TGCGCCAGCAGCCCGCAGGCGGGGGTTGAGACCCAGTACTTC. Translating gives CASSPQAGVETQYF.